This T cell receptor (beta chain) comes out of a study of response to subunit inactivated influenza vaccine (dated by TCRdb to 2016 to 2018). In terms of the full investigation: Deep quantitative profiling of the T cell receptor repertoire was used in the study to follow responses to a trivalent subunit inactivated influenza vaccine.

General conclusions and limits of the study: It was suggested by the authors that each seasonal influenza vaccination may recruit only a limited number of new T cells.

Libraries were constructed by RT-PCR. For sequencing, an Illumina HiSeq 2500 was employed. Using fastp at Q25 and MiXCR, TCRdb reprocessed the public reads and kept productive beta chains. Each CDR3 protein appears once, grouped with its most common genes and DNA. The sample has about 780,000 distinct CDR3 sequences on record, roughly 20% of them singletons. The top ten clonotypes cover roughly a tenth of the sample. The V end loses 4 bases and the J end loses 3 bases, and a stretch of 11 bases separates them. CDR1 is given as SGHRS and CDR2 as YFSETQ, both from the germline V gene. From the cysteine through the phenylalanine, the CDR3 covers 13 amino acids. The read is trimmed to its CDR3 DNA, 39 bases read in frame from base 1. This clonotype has ten or more counts. Its antigen remains unidentified. Per-base qualities were not stored, and no clone one base away is much larger.

The chain uses TRBV5-1 and TRBJ2-7, and perhaps TRBD1 as D gene, on 5 matching bases. The clonotype comes from a man aged 45-65 years who received an inactivated influenza vaccine. Donor details come from another sample of the same person, matched by shared clones. Sample: PBMCs from blood, taken more than 4 days after vaccination. The sequence in DNA is TGCGCCAGCAGCCGATCGGACAACTACGAGCAGTACTTC. Its translation reads: CASSRSDNYEQYF.